A single T cell receptor (beta chain) is shown here with its context. The data derive from a study of T cell changes during pregnancy in multiple sclerosis. Using immunoSEQ multiplex PCR, the repertoire was profiled, and TCRdb retains in-frame clones only, with some absent. The top ten clones hold about 1.8% of a sample with over 50,000 clones, around 90% of them seen once. Per germline, CDR1 GTSNPN and CDR2 SVGIG (reference sequence). Trimming removed 4 bases from V and 4 bases from J; junction bases left unmatched: 7. This CDR3 is built from 14 residues. J is TRBJ1-2 and V is TRBV30, with 9 bases that match TRBD1. The sequencing used peripheral blood, collected in the first trimester of pregnancy. This sequence originates from a female donor with multiple sclerosis, enrolled in a pregnancy study. CDR3 nucleotide sequence: TGTGCCTGGAAAGGACAGGGGCTCGGCTATGGCTACACCTTC. The encoded protein is CAWKGQGLGYGYTF.